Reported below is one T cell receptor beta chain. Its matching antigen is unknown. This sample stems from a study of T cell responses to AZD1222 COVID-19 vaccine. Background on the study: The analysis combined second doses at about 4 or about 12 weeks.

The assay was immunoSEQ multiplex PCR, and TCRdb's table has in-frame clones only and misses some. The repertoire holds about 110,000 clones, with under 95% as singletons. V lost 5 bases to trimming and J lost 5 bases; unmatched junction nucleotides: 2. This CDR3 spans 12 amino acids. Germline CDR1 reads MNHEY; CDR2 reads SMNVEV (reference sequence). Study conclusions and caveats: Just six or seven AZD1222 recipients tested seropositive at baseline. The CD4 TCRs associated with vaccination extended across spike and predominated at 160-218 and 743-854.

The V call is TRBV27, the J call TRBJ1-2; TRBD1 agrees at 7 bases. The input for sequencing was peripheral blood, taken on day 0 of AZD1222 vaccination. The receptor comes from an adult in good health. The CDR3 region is CASSPTGYGYTF. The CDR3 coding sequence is TGTGCCAGCAGTCCGACAGGGTATGGCTACACCTTC.